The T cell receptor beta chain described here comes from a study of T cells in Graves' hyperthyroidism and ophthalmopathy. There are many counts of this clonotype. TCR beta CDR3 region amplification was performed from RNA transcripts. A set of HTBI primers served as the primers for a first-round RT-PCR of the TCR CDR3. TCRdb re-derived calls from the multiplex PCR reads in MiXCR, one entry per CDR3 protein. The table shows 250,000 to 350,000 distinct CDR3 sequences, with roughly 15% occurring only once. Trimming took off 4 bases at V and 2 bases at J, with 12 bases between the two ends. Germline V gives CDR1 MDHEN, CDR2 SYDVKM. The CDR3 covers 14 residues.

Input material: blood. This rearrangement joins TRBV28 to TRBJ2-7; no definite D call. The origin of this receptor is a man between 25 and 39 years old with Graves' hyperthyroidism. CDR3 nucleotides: TGTGCCAGCAGTTCGACGGCAGACACCTACGAGCAGTACTTC. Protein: CASSSTADTYEQYF.